The 26 T cell receptor beta chains reported below all come from one sample, sequenced in a study of early T cells in non-severe SARS-CoV-2 infection (dated by TCRdb to about 2021). Library preparation used 5' RACE. This sample was sequenced with a NextSeq 500. The raw public reads went through TCRdb reprocessing: fastp at Q25, MiXCR clone calling, in-frame beta chains kept. CDR3 protein sequences are deduplicated, and each keeps its most common genes and DNA. The sample data list about 60,000 distinct CDR3 sequences, and more than 12% of these were observed just once. Together, the top ten hold about 9.1% of the sample. Sequencing used whole blood, obtained at baseline. The receptors shown here come from an adult who was a healthcare worker with PCR-confirmed SARS-CoV-2 infection or an uninfected control (not recorded which).

A few counts support this clonotype. The genes are TRBV10-1 and TRBJ2-3, with D unresolved. With 9 bases removed from V and 2 bases from J, the gap between germline ends came to 12 bases. Looked up from germline, CDR1 is WNHNN and CDR2 is SYGVQD (reference sequence). CDR3 size: 13 residues. The CDR3 coding sequence is TGCGCCAGTAACCGGGCCGTCACAGATACGCAGTATTTT. This codes for CASNRAVTDTQYF.

The J gene is TRBJ1-5, the V gene TRBV20-1, with 9 bases fitting TRBD1. The CDR3 runs 13 residues. Germline lookup yields CDR1 DFQATT and CDR2 SNEGSKA (reference sequence). The ends lost 4 bases at V and 4 bases at J; junction bases unmatched: 2. In DNA, the CDR3 is TGCAGTGCTAACGGACAGGGGAATCAGCCCCAGCATTTT. Translated: CSANGQGNQPQHF.

The rearrangement uses TRBV12-3 or TRBV12-4 and TRBJ1-1; D gene ambiguous. The V and J ends lost 6 bases and 4 bases respectively, with 12 bases between them. The CDR3 is 13 residues long. CDR3 DNA sequence: TGTGCCAGCAGCAAGATAGAAGGCACTGAAGCTTTCTTT. Its protein is CASSKIEGTEAFF.

This clonotype has a count of ten or more. This chain joins TRBV5-4 and TRBJ2-7; D is ambiguous. Deletions cut 2 bases from V and 4 bases from J, with 13 bases between. Germline values: CDR1 SGHNT, CDR2 YYREEE (reference sequence). The CDR3 is 14 amino acids. In DNA, the CDR3 is TGTGCCAGCAGCTTCGAATTGAGCGTGTACGAGCAGTACTTC. It codes for CASSFELSVYEQYF.

This clonotype was observed many times. The rearrangement uses TRBV12-3 or TRBV12-4 and TRBJ2-1, with TRBD2 identical over 9 bases. The length of the CDR3 is 15 residues. After removal of 6 bases from V and 4 bases from J, the junction contained 7 bases not matched to a gene. CDR3 in amino acids: CASSPDSGRYNEQFF. CDR3 coding DNA: TGTGCCAGCAGCCCTGATAGCGGGAGATACAATGAGCAGTTCTTC.

The chain is built from TRBV11-2 and TRBJ2-1; the D gene is possibly TRBD1 (5 bases). Looked up from germline, CDR1 is SGHAT and CDR2 is FQNNGV. The V and J ends lost 3 bases and 6 bases respectively, with 9 bases between them. The CDR3 is made up of 13 amino acids. The CDR3 coding sequence is TGTGCCAGCAGCTTGGACACGGTCAATGAGCAGTTCTTC. Translating gives CASSLDTVNEQFF.

V gene TRBV28 combines with J gene TRBJ2-3; 8 bases are shared with TRBD2. This CDR3 is built from 14 residues. Germline-derived CDR1 and CDR2 are MDHEN and SYDVKM. The V segment lost 3 bases and the J segment 5 bases; nucleotides outside the gene matches: 4. CDR3 coding DNA: TGTGCCAGCAGTTTCCCCAGCGGGAGAGATACGCAGTATTTT. Residues: CASSFPSGRDTQYF.

The chain carries TRBV4-2 and TRBJ2-5; TRBD2 matches at 11 bases. The trim removed 0 bases at V and 1 base at J, leaving 4 bases unmatched. CDR1 is LGHNA and CDR2 is YNFKEQ in the germline V gene. The CDR3 runs 17 residues. In nucleotides, the CDR3 is TGTGCCAGCAGCCAAGAGGGGACTAGCGGACCCCAAGAGACCCAGTACTTC. It is translated as CASSQEGTSGPQETQYF.

The chain links TRBV20-1 to TRBJ2-5; D gene ambiguous. Trimming cost V 0 bases and J 5 bases, with 13 bases left between them. CDR3 size: 14 residues. Per the germline V gene, CDR1 is DFQATT and CDR2 is SNEGSKA (reference sequence). CDR3: CSAREGSATETQYF. CDR3 DNA: TGCAGTGCTAGAGAGGGTTCGGCGACGGAGACCCAGTACTTC.

This clonotype was seen a handful of times. This rearrangement joins TRBV28 to TRBJ2-7; 8 bases are a match to TRBD1. Germline CDR1 and CDR2: MDHEN and SYDVKM. V trimming: 6 bases; J trimming: 5 bases; junction bases outside the gene matches: 3. The CDR3 is 12 residues long. CDR3 sequence: CASSWTGNEQYF. CDR3 coding DNA: TGTGCCAGCAGCTGGACAGGGAACGAGCAGTACTTC.

The chain joins TRBV20-1 to TRBJ2-2; either TRBD1 or TRBD2 may supply D (7 bases each). From germline, CDR1 is DFQATT and CDR2 SNEGSKA (reference sequence). The CDR3 totals 16 residues. Trimming took 6 bases from V and 4 from J, leaving 21 bases between them. This CDR3 reads CSAWDSGAKGTGELFF. The CDR3 region has the DNA TGCAGTGCGTGGGACAGCGGGGCGAAGGGCACCGGGGAGCTGTTTTTT.

This chain joins TRBV21-1 and TRBJ2-7. TRBV21-1 is given as a pseudogene. This CDR3 is 13 amino acids long. CDR3 coding DNA: TGTGCCAGCAGCGCCCGACATCGTGAAGAGCAGTACTTC. Translation gives CASSARHREEQYF.

V gene TRBV20-1 combines with J gene TRBJ1-6; no reliable D call. CDR1 is DFQATT, CDR2 SNEGSKA, per germline (reference sequence). Trimming shortened V by 0 bases and J by 4 bases, and 7 bases separated the two germline ends. The CDR3 totals 14 residues. Written as DNA, the CDR3 is TGCAGTGCTAGAGATCGAGGTTATAATTCACCCCTCCACTTT. This translates into CSARDRGYNSPLHF.

There are many counts of this clonotype. The chain links TRBV9 to TRBJ2-7, with D perhaps TRBD2 (5 bases). This CDR3 has 13 residues. V dropped 3 bases and J dropped 8 bases, with 15 bases sitting between them. Per the germline V gene, CDR1 is SGDLS and CDR2 is YYNGEE. This CDR3 is CASSAPTRAKQYF. The DNA of the CDR3 is TGTGCCAGCAGCGCGCCTACTAGGGCGAAGCAGTACTTC.

The CDR3 protein is CAWSVTASGETQYF. In DNA, the CDR3 is TGTGCCTGGAGTGTAACGGCTAGCGGAGAGACCCAGTACTTC. The chain recombines TRBV30 with TRBJ2-5; 7 bases line up with TRBD2. The CDR3 runs to 14 residues. Germline V gene data show CDR1 as GTSNPN and CDR2 as SVGIG (reference sequence). V lost 0 bases and J lost 4; bases outside the gene matches: 5.

This clonotype has a handful of counts. This chain uses TRBV28 with TRBJ2-3, with D perhaps TRBD1 (5 bases). Per the germline V gene, CDR1 is MDHEN and CDR2 is SYDVKM. Trimming shortened V by 5 bases and J by 0 bases, and 15 bases separated the two germline ends. This CDR3 spans 16 amino acids. The CDR3 DNA reads as TGTGCCAGCAGTGCTACAGGCGCGATTAGCACAGATACGCAGTATTTT. Protein sequence: CASSATGAISTDTQYF.

The rearrangement uses TRBV10-1 and TRBJ2-7; D gene unclear. Looked up from germline, CDR1 is WNHNN and CDR2 is SYGVQD (reference sequence). V lost 9 bases and J lost 6, with 12 bases in between. The CDR3 has 11 residues. DNA of the CDR3: TGCGCCAGTTCGAATCCATCCGAGCAGTACTTC. This translates into CASSNPSEQYF.

This clonotype was recorded a few times. J is TRBJ2-1 and V is TRBV7-3; 8 nucleotides match TRBD2. After removal of 5 bases from V and 0 bases from J, the junction contained 12 bases not matched to a gene. Germline V gene sequence: CDR1 SGHTA, CDR2 FQGTGA. CDR3 size: 18 residues. The CDR3 is CASSPEAGRALSYNEQFF. The CDR3 DNA follows: TGTGCCAGCAGCCCCGAGGCCGGGAGGGCCCTCTCCTACAATGAGCAGTTCTTC.

This clonotype occurred a few times. The J gene is TRBJ2-5, the V gene TRBV4-1; the match to TRBD2 covers 11 bases. CDR1 is MGHRA, CDR2 YSYEKL, per germline. CDR3 length equals 14 residues. The V segment lost 3 bases and the J segment 3 bases; nucleotides outside the gene matches: 0. CDR3 protein: CASSQGLAEETQYF. CDR3 coding DNA: TGCGCCAGCAGCCAGGGACTAGCGGAAGAGACCCAGTACTTC.

This clonotype was counted between two and nine times. The chain has TRBV28 and TRBJ2-4; 8 nucleotides agree with TRBD1. Germline trimming cut 5 bases from V and 7 bases from J; bases unmatched to any gene: 10. The CDR3 sequence is 15 residues long. Germline V lookup: CDR1 MDHEN, CDR2 SYDVKM. The CDR3 DNA sequence: TGTGCCAGCAGTATGACAGGGGAAAGGGGGAACATTCAGTACTTC. This codes for CASSMTGERGNIQYF.

The chain uses TRBV20-1 and TRBJ2-1; TRBD2 aligns across 8 bases. CDR1 and CDR2 from the germline V gene are DFQATT and SNEGSKA (reference sequence). V shed 6 bases, J shed 4 bases, and the junction held 8 bases outside the gene matches. This CDR3 has 14 amino acids. CDR3 residues: CSARGGDRYNEQFF. The DNA of the CDR3 is TGCAGTGCCCGGGGGGGGGACCGGTACAATGAGCAGTTCTTC.

Remarks on this clonotype: Being one base from a much bigger clone, this may be a read error. V and J are TRBV11-2 and TRBJ2-1; 11 nucleotides agree with TRBD2. The CDR3 is made up of 15 amino acids. Germline trimming cut 4 bases from V and 4 bases from J; bases unmatched to any gene: 3. Germline assignment: CDR1 SGHAT and CDR2 FQNNGV. The CDR3 is CASSYGTSGYNEQFF. As DNA, the CDR3 is TGTGCCAGCAGCTACGGGACTAGCGGATACAATGAGCAGTTCTTC.

This clonotype was counted between two and nine times. CDR3 bases: TGCGCCAGCCTTCAACCCGGACAGAAGAACACTGAAGCTTTCTTT. It yields the protein CASLQPGQKNTEAFF. The chain has TRBV4-1 and TRBJ1-1, with D perhaps matching TRBD1 (6 bases). V lost 8 bases and J lost 1, with 17 bases in between. The germline gives CDR1 MGHRA, CDR2 YSYEKL. The CDR3 is made up of 15 amino acids.

This clonotype was seen a handful of times. The rearrangement joins TRBV2 to TRBJ2-5; TRBD1 matches 8 bases. V trimming: 9 bases; J trimming: 6 bases; junction bases outside the gene matches: 12. The CDR3 sequence is 14 residues long. CDR1 is SNHLY and CDR2 is FYNNEI in the germline V gene. CDR3: CASQGAEWEQTQYF. Written as DNA, the CDR3 is TGTGCCAGTCAGGGGGCGGAGTGGGAGCAGACCCAGTACTTC.

This clonotype showed up just a few times. The chain is built from TRBV20-1 and TRBJ1-5; possibly TRBD1 for D (5 bases). CDR1 is DFQATT, CDR2 SNEGSKA, per germline (reference sequence). Trimming left V 3 bases short and J 0 bases short, with 6 bases between. The CDR3 totals 13 residues. CDR3 protein: CSARDTSNQPQHF. The CDR3 DNA reads as TGCAGTGCTAGGGACACTAGCAATCAGCCCCAGCATTTT.

The rearrangement joins TRBV6-1 to TRBJ1-6, with D maybe TRBD1 (6 bases). The germline V gene has CDR1 MNHNS and CDR2 SASEGT. The CDR3 loop spans 15 amino acids. The germline V and J ends were trimmed by 6 bases and 3 bases, with 12 bases remaining between them. The CDR3 DNA is TGTGCCAGCAGCGAAACAGGGCACTATAATTCACCCCTCCACTTT. Residues: CASSETGHYNSPLHF.